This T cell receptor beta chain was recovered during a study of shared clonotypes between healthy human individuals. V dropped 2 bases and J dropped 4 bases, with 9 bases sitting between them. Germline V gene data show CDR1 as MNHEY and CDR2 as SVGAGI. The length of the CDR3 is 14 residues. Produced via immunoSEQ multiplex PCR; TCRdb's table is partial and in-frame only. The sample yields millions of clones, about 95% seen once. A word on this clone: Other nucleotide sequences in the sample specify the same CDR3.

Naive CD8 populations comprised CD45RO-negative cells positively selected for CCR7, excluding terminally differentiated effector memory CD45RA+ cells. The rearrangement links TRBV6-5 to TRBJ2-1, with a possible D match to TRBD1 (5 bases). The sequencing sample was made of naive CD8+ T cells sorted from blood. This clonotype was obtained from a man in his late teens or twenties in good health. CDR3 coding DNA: TGTGCCAGCAGTTACGCGGACACTTACAATGAGCAGTTCTTC. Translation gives CASSYADTYNEQFF.